This TCR beta chain stems from a study of blood T cell repertoires in COVID-19. Study-level background: The cDNA or gDNA used as material had been derived from T cells, B-cell-depleted T cells, or PBMCs.

Repertoires were generated with immunoSEQ multiplex PCR, while TCRdb's copy carries only in-frame clones and drops some. The table includes around 25,000 clones, around nine tenths detected once. Deletions cut 0 bases from V and 1 base from J, with 14 bases between. Germline-derived CDR1 and CDR2 are SGHRS and YFSETQ. This CDR3 comprises 16 residues. The chain recombines TRBV5-1 with TRBJ2-7; the D gene is possibly TRBD1 (6 bases). Sample: peripheral blood. The receptor was isolated from a woman in her sixties or seventies with active COVID-19. The CDR3 is CASSLGGQVQSYEQYF. CDR3 nucleotide sequence: TGCGCCAGCAGCTTGGGGGGGCAGGTCCAATCCTACGAGCAGTACTTC.